What follows are 11 T cell receptor beta chains derived from one specimen sequenced in a study of CD4+ T cells in melanoma. Using immunoSEQ multiplex PCR, the repertoire was profiled, and TCRdb retains in-frame clones only, with some absent. Of around 100,000 clones listed, about 92% are singletons. The specimen was peripheral blood. These receptors were obtained from a human donor with melanoma.

The chain recombines TRBV28 with TRBJ2-1; no firm D call. The CDR3 loop spans 17 amino acids. V dropped 6 bases and J dropped 4 bases, with 22 bases sitting between them. Germline V gives CDR1 MDHEN, CDR2 SYDVKM. CDR3 loop: CASSYTKPNFLYNEQFF. CDR3 coding DNA: TGTGCCAGCAGCTATACCAAGCCCAACTTCTTATACAATGAGCAGTTCTTC. The entire variable domain, with the rest obtained from reference TRBV28 and TRBJ2-1, is as follows: DVKVTQSSRYLVKRTGEKVFLECVQDMDHENMFWYRQDPGLGLRLIYFSYDVKMKEKGDIPEGYSVSREKKERFSLILESASTNQTSMYLCASSYTKPNFLYNEQFFGPGTRLTVL.

J is TRBJ1-2 and V is TRBV4-1; D perhaps matches TRBD1 (6 bases). V shed 3 bases and J shed 2 bases, with 13 bases lying between them. Germline V gene data show CDR1 as MGHRA and CDR2 as YSYEKL. The CDR3 length is 15 residues. CDR3 in DNA: TGCGCCAGCAGCCATGAAAATACAGGGAACTATGGCTACACCTTC. This sequence encodes CASSHENTGNYGYTF.

This sequence joins TRBV6-6 and TRBJ1-1; D is uncertain. The CDR3 loop spans 12 amino acids. Germline-derived CDR1 and CDR2 are MNHNY and SVGAGI (reference sequence). Trimming removed 5 bases at V and 0 bases at J, with 4 bases between. The chain's CDR3 is CASSRMNTEAFF. In nucleotides, the CDR3 is TGTGCCAGCAGTAGAATGAACACTGAAGCTTTCTTT.

V usage is TRBV7-9 and J usage is TRBJ1-1, with 10 bases fitting TRBD1. The CDR3 sequence is 13 residues long. J lost 8 bases, V lost 5 bases, and 5 bases had no gene match. Germline lookup yields CDR1 SEHNR and CDR2 FQNEAQ (reference sequence). DNA of the CDR3: TGTGCCAGCAGCCCGGGACAGGGGCTAGAAGCTTTCTTT. This encodes CASSPGQGLEAFF.

The chain recombines TRBV7-3 with TRBJ2-3; 7 bases line up with TRBD2. Losses at the gene ends were 3 bases for V and 2 bases for J; bases not matched to a gene: 5. Germline V gives CDR1 SGHTA, CDR2 FQGTGA. The CDR3 has 15 amino acids. The CDR3 nucleotides read TGTGCCAGCAGCTTGCGAGCGGGGATCACAGATACGCAGTATTTT. Its protein is CASSLRAGITDTQYF.

The V and J genes are TRBV4-3 and TRBJ2-1; 8 bases agree with TRBD2. Trimming took 3 bases from V and 13 from J; bases not matched to a gene: 8. The CDR3 consists of 13 residues. Germline values: CDR1 LGHNA, CDR2 YSLEER. This chain's CDR3 is CASSQRSGSRQFF. The CDR3 bases are TGCGCCAGCAGCCAGAGGAGCGGGAGCCGCCAGTTCTTC.

This chain joins TRBV21-1 and TRBJ2-1; the tabulated D call, TRBD2, remains unverified against the DNA. TRBV21-1 has pseudogene status. The CDR3 consists of 14 residues. The CDR3 DNA reads TGTGCCAGCCCCGCCCGCGGGAGCGGCGATGAGCAGTTCTTC. Residues: CASPARGSGDEQFF.

The rearrangement links TRBV5-1 to TRBJ2-3, with 8 bases lining up with TRBD2. The CDR3 loop spans 15 amino acids. The V and J ends lost 3 bases and 3 bases, in that order; junction bases with no gene match: 6. In germline, CDR1 is SGHRS, CDR2 YFSETQ. The CDR3 DNA sequence: TGCGCCAGCAGCTCGACAGCGGGAGCGACAGATACGCAGTATTTT. Amino acids: CASSSTAGATDTQYF.

V usage is TRBV7-2 and J usage is TRBJ1-3; D is unclear. CDR1 is SGHTA and CDR2 is FQGNSA in the germline V gene. The CDR3 is 15 amino acids. V was trimmed by 2 bases and J by 0 bases, leaving 8 bases between them. CDR3 amino acids: CASSLPASSGNTIYF. CDR3 nucleotide sequence: TGTGCCAGCAGCTTACCCGCTTCCTCTGGAAACACCATATATTTT.

The rearrangement links TRBV28 to TRBJ2-1; unclear D gene. V lost 4 bases and J 0 bases, leaving 13 bases between the germline ends. Germline CDR1 reads MDHEN; CDR2 reads SYDVKM. The length of the CDR3 is 16 residues. CDR3 DNA: TGTGCCAGCAGTTCTATGTCTAGTCCCTCCTACAATGAGCAGTTCTTC. Amino acid sequence: CASSSMSSPSYNEQFF.

V and J are TRBV11-2 and TRBJ1-1; D might be TRBD1 (5 bases). Trimming took off 3 bases at V and 3 bases at J, with 11 bases between the two ends. Germline V gives CDR1 SGHAT, CDR2 FQNNGV. The CDR3 length is 14 residues. CDR3 loop: CASSFHGGDTEAFF. The CDR3, as DNA: TGTGCCAGCAGCTTTCATGGGGGTGACACTGAAGCTTTCTTT.